Shown below are 8 T cell receptor beta chains from a single sample sequenced in a study of cytomegalovirus exposure and HLA in healthy donors. PCR employed 60 Vbeta and 13 Jbeta primers. The assay was immunoSEQ multiplex PCR, and TCRdb's table has in-frame clones only and misses some. The data hold approximately 150,000 clones, with over 65% observed a single time. Material for sequencing was PBMCs. These receptors originate from a female donor in good health and CMV-seronegative.

This clone has a single count. V is TRBV4-1 and J is TRBJ2-1; 8 nucleotides align to TRBD2. Trimming removed 3 bases from V and 4 bases from J; junction bases left unmatched: 5. From germline, CDR1 is MGHRA and CDR2 YSYEKL. This CDR3 has 15 amino acids. The CDR3 sequence is CASSQSAGAYNEQFF. The CDR3 nucleotides are TGCGCCAGCAGCCAGTCAGCGGGGGCTTACAATGAGCAGTTCTTC.

The V and J genes are TRBV27 and TRBJ2-7, with TRBD2 as a possible D gene (5 bases). CDR3 length: 15 residues. The V and J ends lost 6 bases and 6 bases respectively, with 21 bases between them. Germline CDR1 MNHEY, CDR2 SMNVEV (reference sequence). For the CDR3, the DNA is TGTGCCAGCAGGCCTCGTCTAGCATCGTGGTGCGAGCAGTACTTC. Its protein product is CASRPRLASWCEQYF.

This chain links TRBV15 with TRBJ2-1, with 12 bases matching TRBD2. V trimming: 8 bases; J trimming: 7 bases; junction bases outside the gene matches: 3. The length of the CDR3 is 13 residues. From germline, CDR1 is LNHNV and CDR2 YYDKDF (reference sequence). CDR3 sequence reads: CATGGLAGNEQFF. Written as DNA, the CDR3 is TGTGCCACCGGTGGACTAGCGGGAAATGAGCAGTTCTTC.

The chain is built from TRBV29-1 and TRBJ1-1; D remains unclear. The CDR3 contains 14 residues. V was cut by 4 bases and J by 5 bases, with 17 bases left in between. Germline-derived CDR1 and CDR2 are SQVTM and ANQGSEA. CDR3 DNA sequence: TGCAGCGTTGTTGTCGGGGTAGTCGGAACTGAAGCTTTCTTT. Its translation: CSVVVGVVGTEAFF.

In the case of this clone: The junction departs from germline at one end; a sequencing error may be responsible. The chain uses TRBV7-2 and TRBJ1-2; 9 nucleotides match TRBD1. The CDR3 has 13 residues. CDR1 and CDR2 from the germline V gene are SGHTA and FQGNSA. The CDR3 coding sequence is TGTGCCAGCAGCTTCCGGGACAGGGATGGCTACCCCTTC. Its protein product is CASSFRDRDGYPF.

This clone has a handful of counts. The rearrangement uses TRBV6-5 and TRBJ2-1; 9 bases match TRBD2. Trimming removed 6 bases from V and 3 bases from J; junction bases left unmatched: 6. This CDR3 has 15 residues. CDR1 is MNHEY and CDR2 is SVGAGI in the germline V gene. CDR3 DNA sequence: TGTGCCAGCAGCCTGACTAGCGGCTACTACAATGAGCAGTTCTTC. It is translated as CASSLTSGYYNEQFF.

The chain uses TRBV7-8 and TRBJ1-1; no clear D gene. The V and J ends lost 1 base and 5 bases respectively, with 8 bases between them. Germline CDR1 reads SGHVS; CDR2 reads FQNEAQ. The CDR3 covers 13 residues. The CDR3 protein is CASSLGSRTEAFF. As DNA, the CDR3 is TGTGCCAGCAGCTTAGGGAGCAGAACTGAAGCTTTCTTT.

Comments on this clone: One junction end does not reproduce the germline sequence, and a read error may be involved. The V and J genes are TRBV7-9 and TRBJ2-5; D is possibly TRBD1 (6 bases). The CDR3 spans 17 residues. The germline CDR1 and CDR2 sequences are SEHNR and FQNEAQ (reference sequence). Here the CDR3 reads CSSSLLPQGMKSETQYF. The CDR3 nucleotides read TGTTCCAGCAGCTTACTGCCACAGGGTATGAAATCAGAGACCCAGTACTTC.